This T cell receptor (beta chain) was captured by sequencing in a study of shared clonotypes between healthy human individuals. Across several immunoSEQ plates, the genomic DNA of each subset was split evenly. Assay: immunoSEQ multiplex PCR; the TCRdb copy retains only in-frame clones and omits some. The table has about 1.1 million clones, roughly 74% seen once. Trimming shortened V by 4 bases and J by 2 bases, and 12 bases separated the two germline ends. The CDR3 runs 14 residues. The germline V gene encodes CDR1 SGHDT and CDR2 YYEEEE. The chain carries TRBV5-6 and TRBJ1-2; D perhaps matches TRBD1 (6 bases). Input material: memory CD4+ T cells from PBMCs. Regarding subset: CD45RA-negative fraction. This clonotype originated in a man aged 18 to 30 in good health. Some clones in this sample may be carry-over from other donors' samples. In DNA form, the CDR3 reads TGTGCCAGCAGCCTAGTTGGACAGAACTATGGCTACACCTTC. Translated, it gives CASSLVGQNYGYTF.